This entry is about one TCR beta chain. With V trimmed by 5 bases and J by 6 bases, 5 bases remained unmatched. CDR3 length equals 14 residues. Germline V CDR1 and CDR2: LNHDA, SQIVND (reference sequence). The sample is drawn from a study of CD8 T cells in Susac syndrome. About 0.5 to 1 ug RNA was reverse transcribed with random hexamers. TCRdb re-derived calls from the immunoSEQ multiplex PCR reads in MiXCR, one entry per CDR3 protein. Among about 430,000 distinct CDR3 sequences listed, around 85% were seen once. The sequence came from a human donor with multiple sclerosis. This chain links TRBV19 with TRBJ1-1; 11 bases fit TRBD1. The sample consisted of CD8+ T cells from PBMCs. The CDR3, as DNA: TGTGCCAGTAGTTATCGGACAGGGGGCCCTGAAGCTTTCTTT. This gives the protein CASSYRTGGPEAFF.